Below are 7 T cell receptor beta chains sequenced from a single sample in a study of shared clonotypes between healthy human individuals (dated by TCRdb to about 2020). The protocol used for the library was the immunoSEQ multiplex PCR assay. Held by TCRdb, this immuneACCESS table contains in-frame sequences only and omits some clones. Under half of the omission traces to an unresolved V gene where checked; the cause of the rest is unknown. The sample table records about half a million clones; 81% of these occur just once. The top ten clones comprise over 9.5% of the sample. The sequencing sample was made of PBMCs. These TCRs come from a woman aged 40 to 55 in good health. Some clones in this sample may be carry-over from other donors' samples.

This chain links TRBV11-2 with TRBJ2-1; the D gene is possibly TRBD1 (6 bases). V was clipped by 4 bases and J by 4 bases, with 8 bases between them. The germline V gene has CDR1 SGHAT and CDR2 FQNNGV. The CDR3 sequence is 13 residues long. The CDR3 region has the DNA TGTGCCAGCAGCTCGGACAGATACAATGAGCAGTTCTTC. This encodes CASSSDRYNEQFF. The variable domain in full, with the rest retrieved from reference TRBV11-2 and TRBJ2-1, is EAGVAQSPRYKIIEKRQSVAFWCNPISGHATLYWYQQILGQGPKLLIQFQNNGVVDDSQLPKDRFSAERLKGVDSTLKIQPAKLEDSAVYLCASSSDRYNEQFFGPGTRLTVL.

V gene TRBV11-2 combines with J gene TRBJ2-1, with D perhaps TRBD2 (6 bases). Germline CDR1 is SGHAT and CDR2 is FQNNGV. V lost 3 bases to trimming and J lost 3 bases, with 15 bases between them. The CDR3 consists of 16 residues. The chain's CDR3 is CASSLEPGGNYNEQFF. CDR3 nucleotide sequence: TGTGCCAGCAGCTTGGAGCCCGGGGGAAACTACAATGAGCAGTTCTTC. The whole variable domain, remainder taken from reference TRBV11-2 and TRBJ2-1, is EAGVAQSPRYKIIEKRQSVAFWCNPISGHATLYWYQQILGQGPKLLIQFQNNGVVDDSQLPKDRFSAERLKGVDSTLKIQPAKLEDSAVYLCASSLEPGGNYNEQFFGPGTRLTVL.

About this clone itself: A read error likely explains this, since a far larger clone differs by one base. The J gene is TRBJ2-3, the V gene TRBV7-8; the D is unclear. Germline-derived CDR1 and CDR2 are SGHVS and FQNEAQ. CDR3 size: 13 residues. V was clipped by 3 bases and J by 6 bases, with 10 bases between them. CDR3 region: CASSLSGQDTQYF. Here the CDR3 DNA reads TGTGCCAGCAGCTTGAGTGGTCAGGATACGCAGTATTTT. Variable domain in full (rest from reference TRBV7-8 and TRBJ2-3): GAGVSQSPRYKVAKRGQDVALRCDPISGHVSLFWYQQALGQGPEFLTYFQNEAQLDKSGLPSDRFFAERPEGSVSTLKIQRTQQEDSAVYLCASSLSGQDTQYFGPGTRLTVL.

This clone was counted a few times. The V and J genes are TRBV6-6 and TRBJ1-1; TRBD1 aligns across 8 bases. The germline V gene has CDR1 MNHNY and CDR2 SVGAGI (reference sequence). The V and J ends lost 7 bases and 4 bases, in that order; junction bases with no gene match: 14. The CDR3 is made up of 16 amino acids. The CDR3 DNA sequence: TGTGCCAGCAAAAAAGATTCTACAGGGGGTGGCACTGAAGCTTTCTTT. Residues: CASKKDSTGGGTEAFF.

Note on this clone: A much larger clone sits a single nucleotide away, making a read error possible. V usage is TRBV11-2 and J usage is TRBJ2-7; perhaps TRBD1 as D (6 bases). This CDR3 region has 15 residues. The germline V gene has CDR1 SGHAT and CDR2 FQNNGV. CDR3 amino acids: CASSRTGLPVNERYF. CDR3 nucleotide sequence: TGTGCCAGCAGCCGAACAGGGCTTCCAGTGAACGAGCGGTACTTC.

The table lists this clone with a few counts. DNA for the CDR3: TGTGCCAGCAGCTTAGGAGGAAGCGGCACTGAAGCTTTCTTT. Translation: CASSLGGSGTEAFF. This chain joins TRBV7-8 and TRBJ1-1, with D hard to call. There are 14 residues in the CDR3. Per the germline V gene, CDR1 is SGHVS and CDR2 is FQNEAQ. V was clipped by 1 base and J by 4 bases, with 10 bases between them. Using reference TRBV7-8 and TRBJ1-1 for the parts outside the CDR3, the full variable domain is GAGVSQSPRYKVAKRGQDVALRCDPISGHVSLFWYQQALGQGPEFLTYFQNEAQLDKSGLPSDRFFAERPEGSVSTLKIQRTQQEDSAVYLCASSLGGSGTEAFFGQGTRLTVV.

Details on this clone: A read error likely explains this, since a far larger clone differs by one base. The genes are TRBV7-9 and TRBJ1-5, with D unresolved. The CDR3 totals 13 residues. Germline CDR1 and CDR2: SEHNR and FQNEAQ (reference sequence). CDR3 coding DNA: TGTGCCAGCAGCTTTGCGTTCCATCAGTCCCAGCATTTT. Its protein is CASSFAFHQSQHF.